Sequencing of this T cell receptor (beta chain) was carried out in a study of memory CD4+ T cells and cytomegalovirus serostatus. Across the study: Of the healthy Belgian adults, 9 or 10 were CMV seropositive and about 24 seronegative.

This CDR3 comprises 16 residues. Trimming took off 5 bases at V and 2 bases at J, with 16 bases between the two ends. Germline CDR1 reads SGHTA; CDR2 reads FQGTGA. Single viable CD3+CD4+CD8-CD45RO+ cells were sorted as the memory CD4+ T cells. Serum IgG to CMV pp150, pp28, p38 and p52 defined serostatus. Positive selection with CD4 microbeads enriched total CD4+ T cells. Sequencing used immunoSEQ multiplex PCR; TCRdb keeps in-frame clones, though not all of them. The repertoire holds roughly 67,000 clones, with 70% to 80% as singletons. The sample was memory CD4+ T cells from blood. The source is an adult in good health and CMV-seropositive. This chain joins TRBV7-3 and TRBJ2-1; no firm D call. The CDR3 DNA sequence: TGTGCCAGCAGCCTCCACACAACCATGACCTACAATGAGCAGTTCTTC. It encodes CASSLHTTMTYNEQFF.